Following are 32 T cell receptor beta chains from one sample sequenced in a study of T cells in women clearing cervical HPV infection. The repertoire was sequenced with immunoSEQ multiplex PCR; TCRdb's copy has only in-frame clones and lacks some. The sample totals about 48,000 clones; its top ten clones hold around 1.5%. The sequenced sample was blood buffy coat. Receptors originate from a woman between 18 and 70 years old with a cervical HPV16 infection that either progressed to CIN3+ or cleared (not recorded which).

Details on this clone: The missing CDR3 end, 3 residues past where the read stops, is filled in from the germline J gene. The chain is built from TRBV20-1 and TRBJ1-2; D gene uncertain. The CDR3 is made up of 13 amino acids. Germline CDR1 DFQATT, CDR2 SNEGSKA (reference sequence). The sequenced part of the CDR3 DNA is TGCAGTGCTAGAGTAGGGCACAAGCAAGGC. It specifies CSARVGHKQG. The full CDR3 is CSARVGHKQGYTF.

Worth noting for this clone: The CDR3 goes on 3 residues after the read ends, and that part is filled in from the germline J gene. This chain links TRBV19 with TRBJ2-1; 8 bases align to TRBD1. Germline lookup yields CDR1 LNHDA and CDR2 SQIVND (reference sequence). This CDR3 region has 14 residues. J gave up 4 bases and V 6 bases, and 5 bases lay outside the gene matches. CDR3 amino acids: CASRRDRLYNEQFF. CDR3 bases read: TGTGCCAGTAGGAGGGACAGGTTATACAATGAG. The variable domain in full, with the rest retrieved from reference TRBV19 and TRBJ2-1, is DGGITQSPKYLFRKEGQNVTLSCEQNLNHDAMYWYRQDPGQGLRLIYYSQIVNDFQKGDIAEGYSVSREKKESFPLTVTSAQKNPTAFYLCASRRDRLYNEQFFGPGTRLTVL.

Worth noting for this clone: The CDR3 extends 3 residues past the end of the read, so its final part is completed from the germline J gene. The chain uses TRBV5-1 and TRBJ2-7; 9 nucleotides line up with TRBD2. The CDR3 runs 13 residues. The trim removed 4 bases at V and 3 bases at J, leaving 2 bases unmatched. Germline assignment: CDR1 SGHRS and CDR2 YFSETQ. The covered CDR3 bases are TGCGCCAGCAGCATTAGCGGGAGCTACGAG. It translates to CASSISGSYE. The complete CDR3 sequence is CASSISGSYEQYF.

Concerning this clone itself: The read finishes 3 residues shy of the CDR3 end, and the germline J gene is used to complete it. V is TRBV7-8 and J is TRBJ2-1, with TRBD1 as a possible D gene (7 bases). CDR1 is SGHVS, CDR2 FQNEAQ, per germline. V was shortened by 0 bases and J by 4 bases, with 19 bases between the two germline ends. CDR3 length: 18 residues. The CDR3 DNA, read in part, is TGTGCCAGCAGCTTAGCGCGGTTTGGAGGGGGCTCTTACAATGAG. Protein product: CASSLARFGGGSYNE. Given in full, the CDR3 is CASSLARFGGGSYNEQFF.

As concerns this clone: From the germline J gene comes the end of the CDR3, since the read stops 3 residues before it. J is TRBJ2-6 and V is TRBV6-4; D gene uncertain. The V gene's germline CDR1 is MRHNA and CDR2 SNTAGT. CDR3 length equals 16 residues. Deletions cut 2 bases from V and 0 bases from J, with 8 bases between. The sequenced part of the CDR3 DNA is TGTGCCAGCAGTGACGGGCAGAGCTCTGGGGCCAACGTC. It is translated as CASSDGQSSGANV. From start to end, the CDR3 is CASSDGQSSGANVLTF.

Regarding this clone: With the read ending 3 residues before the CDR3 end, the germline J gene is used to fill in that end. The genes are TRBV27 and TRBJ1-5; TRBD1 aligns across 10 bases. CDR3 length equals 16 residues. Per germline, CDR1 MNHEY and CDR2 SMNVEV (reference sequence). The V segment lost 6 bases and the J segment 3 bases; nucleotides outside the gene matches: 8. CDR3 DNA, as far as it was read: TGTGCCAGCAGGGGGACAGGGGTGGGACTCAATCAGCCC. Translated: CASRGTGVGLNQP. The whole CDR3 is CASRGTGVGLNQPQHF.

Worth noting for this clone: The read ends 3 residues early relative to the CDR3; the germline J gene fills the gap. The J gene is TRBJ1-4, the V gene TRBV28; D call uncertain. Germline V CDR1 and CDR2: MDHEN, SYDVKM. The CDR3 consists of 12 residues. The V and J ends lost 2 bases and 7 bases respectively, with 5 bases between them. The CDR3 loop is CASSLRSEKLFF. Partial CDR3 DNA: TGTGCCAGCAGTTTACGGTCTGAAAAA.

As to this clone: Its ends do not fully match the called genes, so a read error is possible. The CDR3 is cut off 3 residues early in the read; its end comes from the germline J gene. The chain uses TRBV4-2 and TRBJ2-5, with D unclear. Germline lookup yields CDR1 LGHNA and CDR2 YNFKEQ. The CDR3 covers 15 residues. CDR3: CASSQDSGVQETQYF. CDR3 bases read: TGCGCCAGCAGCCAAGATTCAGGAGTTCAAGAGACC.

Comments on this clone: The DNA ends 3 residues before the CDR3 does, and the rest of the CDR3 is filled in from the germline J gene. V gene TRBV10-2 combines with J gene TRBJ2-7; 8 nucleotides match TRBD2. The CDR3 loop spans 12 amino acids. V gave up 8 bases and J gave up 6 bases; unmatched junction bases: 6. Germline V gene sequence: CDR1 WSHSY, CDR2 SAAADI. Here the CDR3 reads CASSSGRLEQYF. Partial CDR3 DNA: TGCGCCAGCTCCAGCGGGAGACTCGAG.

As regards this clone: The read stops 3 residues short of the end of the CDR3; the missing end is completed from the germline J gene. V is TRBV7-2 and J is TRBJ2-2, with TRBD1 identical over 7 bases. Germline V gene data show CDR1 as SGHTA and CDR2 as FQGNSA. This CDR3 has 15 residues. Trimming at V came to 5 bases and at J to 5 bases, leaving 8 bases not matched to a gene. The CDR3 bases that were read are TGTGCCAGCAGCCGAGGGACAGCAAATACCGGGGAG. It codes for CASSRGTANTGE. The full-length CDR3 reads as CASSRGTANTGELFF.

With regard to this clone: The CDR3 end lies 3 residues beyond the end of the read and is filled in from the germline J gene. The chain is built from TRBV4-2 and TRBJ2-1; D could derive from TRBD1 or TRBD2 (5 bases each). The CDR3 runs 16 residues. V was pared by 1 base and J by 5 bases, with 15 bases between. Per germline, CDR1 LGHNA and CDR2 YNFKEQ. CDR3 sequence: CASSQVSPRGNNEQFF. Incomplete CDR3 DNA: TGTGCCAGCAGCCAAGTCAGTCCGAGGGGTAACAATGAG.

Turning to this clone: The CDR3 end is not reached by the read, which stops 3 residues before it; the germline J gene fills it in. The chain couples TRBV29-1 to TRBJ2-1; 10 bases are shared with TRBD1. V was pared by 4 bases and J by 7 bases, with 4 bases of the junction left unmatched. Germline-derived CDR1 and CDR2 are SQVTM and ANQGSEA. This CDR3 contains 13 residues. The CDR3 DNA, read in part, is TGCAGCGTTGCTGGGACAGGGGATAATGAG. Translated, it gives CSVAGTGDNE. The full-length CDR3 reads as CSVAGTGDNEQFF.

About this clone itself: The sequence runs out 3 residues before the end of the CDR3; the remainder is reconstructed from the germline J gene. The chain couples TRBV28 to TRBJ1-3; D might be TRBD1 (5 bases). CDR1 MDHEN and CDR2 SYDVKM come from the germline V gene. Trimming pared 8 bases from V and 4 bases from J, leaving 18 bases between. The CDR3 loop spans 15 amino acids. The CDR3 reads CASQMRGVFGNTIYF. The sequenced CDR3 bases are TGTGCCAGCCAAATGAGAGGGGTATTCGGAAACACC.

Comment on this clone: The sequenced fragment ends 3 residues before the CDR3 boundary, so the rest is inferred from the germline J gene. The chain joins TRBV10-1 to TRBJ2-7; 7 bases align to TRBD2. Germline V gives CDR1 WNHNN, CDR2 SYGVQD (reference sequence). The CDR3 has 13 residues. Trimming cost V 6 bases and J 6 bases; bases outside gene matches: 8. The CDR3 region is CASSLTSYSEQYF. The sequenced CDR3 bases are TGCGCCAGCAGCCTGACTAGCTACAGCGAG.

Concerning this clone: The read terminates 3 residues before the CDR3 end, so the remaining end is supplied by the germline J gene. This chain joins TRBV29-1 and TRBJ1-2; D unresolved. Germline V lookup: CDR1 SQVTM, CDR2 ANQGSEA. V lost 6 bases and J lost 3, with 14 bases in between. The CDR3 extends over 13 amino acids. Incomplete CDR3 DNA: TGCAGCGTCATGGAGGGCTCGTACTATGGC. This gives the protein CSVMEGSYYG. The CDR3, in full, reads CSVMEGSYYGYTF. The complete variable domain, with remaining parts taken from reference TRBV29-1 and TRBJ1-2, reads SAVISQKPSRDICQRGTSLTIQCQVDSQVTMMFWYRQQPGQSLTLIATANQGSEATYESGFVIDKFPISRPNLTFSTLTVSNMSPEDSSIYLCSVMEGSYYGYTFGSGTRLTVV.

Details on this clone: Read data end 3 residues before the CDR3 end; the end is taken from the germline J gene. V is TRBV20-1 and J is TRBJ1-1, with a possible D match to TRBD1 (6 bases). V was cut by 4 bases and J by 5 bases, with 17 bases left in between. Germline assignment: CDR1 DFQATT and CDR2 SNEGSKA (reference sequence). The CDR3 extends over 14 amino acids. The CDR3: CSATLPWGRTEAFF. CDR3 DNA (partial): TGCAGTGCTACACTACCGTGGGGGCGGACTGAA.

Points on this clone: The read ends 3 residues early relative to the CDR3; the germline J gene fills the gap. The chain links TRBV5-1 to TRBJ2-3; D gene ambiguous. CDR3 length equals 15 residues. Trimming took off 1 base at V and 0 bases at J, with 9 bases between the two ends. Germline CDR1 and CDR2: SGHRS and YFSETQ. The chain's CDR3 is CASSLWVASTDTQYF. The sequenced part of the CDR3 DNA is TGCGCCAGCAGCTTGTGGGTAGCTAGCACAGATACG.

A note on this clone: The CDR3 end lies 3 residues beyond the end of the read and is filled in from the germline J gene. The V gene is TRBV19, the J gene TRBJ1-3; no reliable D call. The CDR3 length is 16 residues. From germline, CDR1 is LNHDA and CDR2 SQIVND (reference sequence). The V gene lost 7 bases and the J gene lost 1 base, with 17 bases spanning the gap. The sequenced CDR3 bases are TGTGCCAGTAATCCCGGGGTGCGAGGGTCTGGAAACACC. Protein: CASNPGVRGSGNT. In full, the CDR3 reads CASNPGVRGSGNTIYF.

With regard to this clone: The read ends 3 residues before the CDR3 terminus; that terminus is restored from the germline J gene. The V call is TRBV5-4, the J call TRBJ1-2; perhaps TRBD1 as D (6 bases). The CDR3 runs 15 residues. In germline, CDR1 is SGHNT, CDR2 YYREEE (reference sequence). The V gene lost 0 bases and the J gene lost 6 bases, with 15 bases spanning the gap. This CDR3 reads CASSLGAGEGDGYTF. CDR3 DNA (partial): TGTGCCAGCAGCTTGGGGGCAGGGGAAGGGGATGGC.

Regarding this clone: The read stops 3 residues short of the end of the CDR3; the missing end is completed from the germline J gene. The chain has TRBV11-2 and TRBJ2-1, with 8 bases fitting TRBD1. V lost 5 bases and J lost 3; bases outside the gene matches: 6. The CDR3 is made up of 15 amino acids. Germline loops: CDR1 SGHAT, CDR2 FQNNGV. Partial CDR3 DNA: TGTGCCAGCAGCGTCCTGGACAGGGTCTACAATGAG. It encodes CASSVLDRVYNE. The full CDR3 sequence reads CASSVLDRVYNEQFF. The full variable domain, its missing parts supplied by reference TRBV11-2 and TRBJ2-1, is EAGVAQSPRYKIIEKRQSVAFWCNPISGHATLYWYQQILGQGPKLLIQFQNNGVVDDSQLPKDRFSAERLKGVDSTLKIQPAKLEDSAVYLCASSVLDRVYNEQFFGPGTRLTVL.

A remark on this clone: The CDR3 end lies 3 residues beyond the end of the read and is filled in from the germline J gene. The chain has TRBV20-1 and TRBJ2-7; TRBD2 agrees at 7 bases. V was clipped by 6 bases and J by 1 base; unmatched bases: 9. The CDR3 is 14 amino acids. The germline gives CDR1 DFQATT, CDR2 SNEGSKA (reference sequence). Partial CDR3 DNA: TGCAGTGCCCAATCCAGCGGGATTTCCTACGAG. It translates to CSAQSSGISYE. The full CDR3 protein is CSAQSSGISYEQYF.

A remark on this clone: The read terminates 3 residues ahead of where the CDR3 ends, so the germline J gene completes it. This chain joins TRBV19 and TRBJ1-1, with a possible D match to TRBD1 (5 bases). The CDR3 totals 14 residues. V was trimmed by 4 bases and J by 1 base, leaving 10 bases between them. CDR1 is LNHDA, CDR2 SQIVND, per germline (reference sequence). CDR3 loop: CASSKGVSNTEAFF. The part of the CDR3 DNA that was read is TGTGCCAGTAGTAAAGGGGTCTCGAACACTGAA.

In regard to this clone: The sequenced fragment ends 3 residues before the CDR3 boundary, so the rest is inferred from the germline J gene. The rearrangement uses TRBV4-2 and TRBJ1-6; 9 bases are shared with TRBD1. CDR3 size: 17 residues. V gave up 2 bases and J gave up 9 bases; unmatched junction bases: 11. Germline-derived CDR1 and CDR2 are LGHNA and YNFKEQ. The CDR3 is CASSQNTGQGIGSPLHF. CDR3 DNA, as far as it was read: TGTGCCAGCAGCCAAAATACCGGACAGGGGATAGGTTCACCC.

With respect to this clone: The read comes to an end 3 residues before the CDR3 does, leaving the germline J gene to fill in the end. The chain recombines TRBV18 with TRBJ2-7, with 9 bases lining up with TRBD1. CDR3 length: 14 residues. CDR1 and CDR2 from the germline V gene are KGHSH and LQKENI. V lost 2 bases, J lost 6 bases, and 5 bases stayed unmatched. The covered CDR3 bases are TGTGCCAGCTCACCAGGAGGGACAGGGCTCGAG. It yields the protein CASSPGGTGLE. The whole CDR3 region reads CASSPGGTGLEQYF.

As for this clone: Read data end 3 residues before the CDR3 end; the end is taken from the germline J gene. The genes are TRBV30 and TRBJ1-4, with D perhaps TRBD1 (5 bases). The CDR3 has 15 amino acids. Germline V gene sequence: CDR1 GTSNPN, CDR2 SVGIG (reference sequence). The CDR3 sequence is CAWRGLAGEPSVLFF. The CDR3 bases that were read are TGTGCCTGGAGGGGACTAGCGGGGGAACCTAGTGTA.

Turning to this clone: Coverage ceases 3 residues before the CDR3 finishes, and the germline J gene fills in the end. The chain has TRBV5-4 and TRBJ2-5, with TRBD1 as a possible D gene (6 bases). Germline CDR1 SGHNT, CDR2 YYREEE (reference sequence). Trimming stripped 2 bases from V and 5 bases from J, with 10 bases between. The CDR3 is made up of 13 amino acids. Incomplete CDR3 DNA: TGTGCCAGCAGCTTAGGGGGTGCGGAGACC. Protein sequence: CASSLGGAET. The whole CDR3 region reads CASSLGGAETQYF.

As for this clone: The read ends 3 residues shy of where the CDR3 ends; the end is completed using the germline J gene. This chain uses TRBV5-1 with TRBJ2-7; weak D call: TRBD1 (6 bases). Germline V CDR1 and CDR2: SGHRS, YFSETQ. This CDR3 has 14 residues. V lost 4 bases, J lost 2 bases, and 13 bases lay in between. The CDR3 region is CASSQQGSPYEQYF. The CDR3 DNA, read in part, is TGCGCCAGCAGCCAGCAGGGGTCCCCCTACGAG.

With regard to this clone: The missing CDR3 end, 3 residues past where the read stops, is filled in from the germline J gene. This sequence joins TRBV19 and TRBJ2-5; 8 nucleotides align to TRBD1. Germline-derived CDR1 and CDR2 are LNHDA and SQIVND (reference sequence). J gave up 4 bases and V 6 bases, and 7 bases lay outside the gene matches. The CDR3 length is 14 residues. The CDR3 is CASSQGAWGETQYF. The part of the CDR3 DNA that was read is TGTGCCAGTAGCCAGGGGGCTTGGGGAGAGACC.

With respect to this clone: The read is 3 residues too short to cover the CDR3 end, so that end is filled in from the germline J gene. The chain carries TRBV13 and TRBJ2-3, with 10 bases identical to TRBD2. The CDR3 consists of 16 residues. V gave up 0 bases and J gave up 2 bases; unmatched junction bases: 2. Germline V gives CDR1 PRHDT, CDR2 FYEKMQ (reference sequence). The CDR3 loop reads CASSLGAGGFTDTQYF. Partial CDR3 DNA: TGTGCCAGCAGCTTAGGAGCGGGGGGGTTCACAGATACG.

For this clone: The sequenced fragment ends 3 residues before the CDR3 boundary, so the rest is inferred from the germline J gene. The chain has TRBV2 and TRBJ2-3, with D perhaps matching TRBD1 (6 bases). CDR1 is SNHLY, CDR2 FYNNEI, per germline. This CDR3 comprises 16 residues. Trimming shortened V by 6 bases and J by 5 bases, and 21 bases separated the two germline ends. The sequenced part of the CDR3 DNA is TGTGCCAGCAGCGGACAGCCGGCCTACCGGGAAGATACG. It translates to CASSGQPAYREDT. The entire CDR3 sequence reads CASSGQPAYREDTQYF.

To note about this clone: The read ends 3 residues early relative to the CDR3; the germline J gene fills the gap. The chain combines TRBV12-3 or TRBV12-4 with TRBJ1-5; perhaps TRBD1 as D (6 bases). The CDR3 has 17 residues. The V end lost 3 bases, the J end lost 0 bases, and 15 bases lay between the germline ends. The CDR3 region is CASSLQIGGYSNQPQHF. The part of the CDR3 DNA that was read is TGTGCCAGCAGTTTGCAGATAGGGGGTTATAGCAATCAGCCC.

To note about this clone: The read halts 3 residues ahead of the CDR3 end, with the missing end drawn from the germline J gene. This chain connects TRBV29-1 to TRBJ2-5; weak D call: TRBD1 (6 bases). Trimming left V 3 bases short and J 2 bases short, with 10 bases between. The CDR3 has 13 residues. From germline, CDR1 is SQVTM and CDR2 ANQGSEA. The part of the CDR3 DNA that was read is TGCAGCGTTGACACAGGGTTTCAAGAGACC. Amino acid sequence: CSVDTGFQET. The CDR3 in its entirety is CSVDTGFQETQYF.